These T cell receptor beta chains were read from a single sample in a study of cytomegalovirus exposure and HLA in healthy donors. Repertoires were generated with immunoSEQ multiplex PCR, while TCRdb's copy carries only in-frame clones and drops some. Of roughly 100,000 clones listed, roughly 95% are singletons. The sequencing sample was made of PBMCs. These receptors were taken from a woman aged 18-35 years in good health and CMV-seronegative. The CDR3 runs from the conserved cysteine through the conserved F or W.

V gene: TRBV27; CDR3 protein: CASSLAGGYEQYF
V gene: TRBV11-3; CDR3 protein: CASRSGTGGGYTF
V gene: TRBV6-1; CDR3 protein: CASSETNRGLNGYTF
V gene: TRBV2; CDR3 protein: CASTSLKGGNQPQHF
V gene: TRBV29-1; CDR3 protein: CSVEVSAEGNYEQYF
V gene: TRBV18; CDR3 protein: CASSNGAGETQYF
V gene: TRBV19; CDR3 protein: CASIASGEGYGYTF
V gene: TRBV19; CDR3 protein: CASKTGYNSPLHF
V gene: TRBV7-6; CDR3 protein: CASSLDPGNEQFF
V gene: TRBV6-1; CDR3 protein: CASSEAWSGRGAFF
V gene: TRBV5-1; CDR3 protein: CASSLTRSYTGELFF
V gene: TRBV7-9; CDR3 protein: CASSLGGSINYGYTF
V gene: TRBV4-3; CDR3 protein: CASSQDSDRENSPLHF
V gene: TRBV7-3; CDR3 protein: CASSLGGRKNTGELFF
V gene: TRBV7-2; CDR3 protein: CASSLVGANEQFF
V gene: TRBV7-9; CDR3 protein: CASSSRTPNYGYTF
V gene: TRBV6-4; CDR3 protein: CASSVLPGGTGANVLTF
V gene: TRBV27; CDR3 protein: CASSFGEAAYEQYF
V gene: TRBV2; CDR3 protein: CANSWDRNTEAFF
V gene: TRBV5-1; CDR3 protein: CASRRQPTPESSYEQYF
V gene: TRBV7-2; CDR3 protein: CASSSLLMESSGANVLTF
V gene: TRBV7-6; CDR3 protein: CASSLGSGVSYEQYF